A single sample gave rise to the 7 T cell receptor beta chains below, sequenced in a study of identical twins. TCRdb independently ran MiXCR on the 5' RACE reads; one entry per CDR3 protein. Seen here are approximately 590,000 distinct CDR3 sequences, roughly 9.9% observed once, and the top ten hold 2.5% to 3.5%. These data were likewise used in another study, on yellow fever vaccine responses in identical twins.

Sequencing input: PBMCs. These receptor sequences come from a woman aged 18-30 years in good health.

The V gene is TRBV18, the J gene TRBJ2-7; a weak D match, TRBD2 (5 bases). CDR3 length equals 17 residues. The V end lost 2 bases, the J end lost 1 base, and 18 bases lay between the germline ends. CDR1 and CDR2 (germline): KGHSH, LQKENI. Here the CDR3 reads CASSPVAPTRDSYEQYF. CDR3 nucleotides: TGTGCCAGCTCACCAGTTGCTCCCACGAGGGATTCCTACGAGCAGTACTTC.

V gene TRBV11-2 combines with J gene TRBJ1-1, with unresolved D. Trimming took off 3 bases at V and 4 bases at J, with 18 bases between the two ends. From germline, CDR1 is SGHAT and CDR2 FQNNGV. CDR3 length: 16 residues. CDR3 in amino acids: CASSLSARLRGTEAFF. CDR3 nucleotides: TGTGCCAGCAGCTTGTCAGCAAGGCTGAGAGGCACTGAAGCTTTCTTT.

The J gene is TRBJ2-7, the V gene TRBV2; D may be TRBD2 (7 bases). Deletions cut 5 bases from V and 5 bases from J, with 13 bases between. The CDR3 contains 13 residues. Germline V gene sequence: CDR1 SNHLY, CDR2 FYNNEI. In nucleotides, the CDR3 is TGTGCCAGCAGTCTTCGGGGGGCTCACGAGCAGTACTTC. Translating gives CASSLRGAHEQYF.

The chain employs TRBV18 and TRBJ2-7; D remains unclear. The CDR3 sequence is 13 residues long. Deletions cut 3 bases from V and 2 bases from J, with 8 bases between. Germline assignment: CDR1 KGHSH and CDR2 LQKENI. Here the CDR3 DNA reads TGTGCCAGCTCACCGGCGGTTGCCTACGAGCAGTACTTC. It yields the protein CASSPAVAYEQYF.

This clonotype was detected a few times. The V gene is TRBV7-6, the J gene TRBJ2-7; no reliable D call. Trimming shortened V by 2 bases and J by 5 bases, and 10 bases separated the two germline ends. The CDR3 totals 13 residues. The germline gives CDR1 SGHVS, CDR2 FNYEAQ. The CDR3 region is CASSLSQTDEQYF. For the CDR3, the DNA is TGTGCCAGCAGCTTAAGTCAAACCGACGAGCAGTACTTC.

The rearrangement joins TRBV19 to TRBJ1-5; 7 bases fit TRBD1. Germline CDR1 is LNHDA and CDR2 is SQIVND (reference sequence). V lost 8 bases and J lost 2; bases outside the gene matches: 12. This CDR3 region has 16 residues. CDR3 region: CASRDHTQGGNQPQHF. CDR3 in DNA: TGTGCCAGTCGGGATCACACGCAGGGGGGCAATCAGCCCCAGCATTTT.

This clonotype was seen a few times. Here the CDR3 DNA reads TGTGCCAGCAGACCTCTAGCGTCCCAAGAGACCCAGTACTTC. Encoded protein: CASRPLASQETQYF. The chain recombines TRBV7-9 with TRBJ2-5; weak D call: TRBD2 (6 bases). The CDR3 runs to 14 residues. Looked up from germline, CDR1 is SEHNR and CDR2 is FQNEAQ (reference sequence). Between the trimmed V and J ends, which lost 6 bases and 1 base, there was a span of 12 bases.